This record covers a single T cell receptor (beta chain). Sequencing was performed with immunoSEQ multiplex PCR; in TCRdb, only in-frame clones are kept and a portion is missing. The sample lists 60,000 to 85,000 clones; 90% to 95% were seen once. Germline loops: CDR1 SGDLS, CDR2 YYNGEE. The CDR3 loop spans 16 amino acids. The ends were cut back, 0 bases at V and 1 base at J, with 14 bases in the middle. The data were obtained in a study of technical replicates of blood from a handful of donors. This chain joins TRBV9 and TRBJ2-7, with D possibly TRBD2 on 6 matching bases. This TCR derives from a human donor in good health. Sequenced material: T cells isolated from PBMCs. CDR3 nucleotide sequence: TGTGCCAGCAGCGTAGGTGGGGGGTCAGGTTCCTACGAGCAGTACTTC. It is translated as CASSVGGGSGSYEQYF. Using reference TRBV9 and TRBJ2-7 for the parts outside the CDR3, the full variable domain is DSGVTQTPKHLITATGQRVTLRCSPRSGDLSVYWYQQSLDQGLQFLIQYYNGEERAKGNILERFSAQQFPDLHSELNLSSLELGDSALYFCASSVGGGSGSYEQYFGPGTRLTVT.